The rows below give T cell receptor beta chains drawn from one sample of a study of T cell changes during pregnancy in multiple sclerosis. Method: immunoSEQ multiplex PCR; TCRdb's copy keeps in-frame clones and lacks some. The sample has 55,000 to 70,000 clones, about 88% seen once; the top ten hold 0.38%. The sample here was CD4+ T cells from peripheral blood mononuclear cells, taken in the third trimester of pregnancy. The receptor set was obtained from a female donor with multiple sclerosis, enrolled in a pregnancy study. CDR3s include the opening cysteine and the closing phenylalanine or tryptophan. D genes are given only for firm matches. Clone size is given for some rows only: seen once, a few or many times, or a class if the clone is expanded.

j_gene: TRBJ1-1; v_gene: TRBV7-2; abundance: NA; d_gene: TRBD1; len: 15; CDR3nt: TGTGCCAGCAACTTACAAAGAGTGGTGGACAGGATACCTTTCTTT; CDR3aa: CASNLQRVVDRIPFF
j_gene: TRBJ1-5; v_gene: TRBV6-5; abundance: NA; d_gene: TRBD1; len: 15; CDR3nt: TGTGCCAGCACCTATTCGGGGCAGGGGGAACAGCCCCAGCATTTT; CDR3aa: CASTYSGQGEQPQHF
j_gene: TRBJ1-1; v_gene: TRBV27; abundance: NA; d_gene: NA; len: 13; CDR3nt: TGTGCCAGCAGGTTCCAGGGGACCCCTGAAGCTTTCTTT; CDR3aa: CASRFQGTPEAFF
j_gene: TRBJ1-6; v_gene: TRBV6-1; abundance: NA; d_gene: NA; len: 17; CDR3nt: TGTGCCAGCAGTGAAGCCCTCTTGTCAGGGTACAATTCACCCCTCCACTTT; CDR3aa: CASSEALLSGYNSPLHF
j_gene: TRBJ1-5; v_gene: TRBV18; abundance: once; d_gene: NA; len: 16; CDR3nt: TGTGCCAGCTCACCACGTTCGGGGAATGGCAATCAGCCCCAGCATTTT; CDR3aa: CASSPRSGNGNQPQHF
j_gene: TRBJ1-4; v_gene: TRBV30; abundance: NA; d_gene: NA; len: 15; CDR3nt: TGTGCCTGGAGTGGTCGAGGATCAACTAATGAAAAACTGTTTTTT; CDR3aa: CAWSGRGSTNEKLFF
j_gene: TRBJ2-7; v_gene: TRBV6-5; abundance: NA; d_gene: NA; len: 15; CDR3nt: TGTGCCAGCAGTTACTCTCCCCAGGGGCGCCACGAGCAGTACTTC; CDR3aa: CASSYSPQGRHEQYF
j_gene: TRBJ1-1; v_gene: TRBV7-9; abundance: few; d_gene: NA; len: 13; CDR3nt: TGTGCCAGCAGCTTAGGGGAGGGACCTGAAGCTTTCTTT; CDR3aa: CASSLGEGPEAFF
j_gene: TRBJ2-1; v_gene: TRBV7-9; abundance: NA; d_gene: NA; len: 14; CDR3nt: TGTGCCAGCAGCTTAGAGGGAGCTTACAATGAGCAGTTCTTC; CDR3aa: CASSLEGAYNEQFF
j_gene: TRBJ1-2; v_gene: TRBV9; abundance: NA; d_gene: TRBD1; len: 14; CDR3nt: TGTGCCAGCAGGGTACAGGGGCTCGCATATGGCTACACCTTC; CDR3aa: CASRVQGLAYGYTF
j_gene: TRBJ2-2; v_gene: TRBV5-1; abundance: NA; d_gene: TRBD1; len: 16; CDR3nt: TGCGCCAGCGCAAAGGGGGACAGAACCAACACCGGGGAGCTGTTTTTT; CDR3aa: CASAKGDRTNTGELFF
j_gene: TRBJ2-5; v_gene: TRBV5-1; abundance: NA; d_gene: NA; len: 15; CDR3nt: TGCGCCAGCAGCTTGGAAACAGGGAGCCGGGAGACCCAGTACTTC; CDR3aa: CASSLETGSRETQYF
j_gene: TRBJ1-5; v_gene: TRBV28; abundance: NA; d_gene: TRBD1; len: 14; CDR3nt: TGTGCCAGCAGAACAGGGGGCTTAGGACAGCCCCAGCATTTT; CDR3aa: CASRTGGLGQPQHF
j_gene: TRBJ1-2; v_gene: TRBV4-2; abundance: NA; d_gene: NA; len: 17; CDR3nt: TGTGCCAGCAGCCAACCGAAAGGCGGGGGCTTGGTAGGAGGCTACACCTTC; CDR3aa: CASSQPKGGGLVGGYTF
j_gene: TRBJ2-3; v_gene: TRBV30; abundance: NA; d_gene: TRBD1; len: 13; CDR3nt: TGTGCCGGGAACAGGGGGATCACAGATACGCAGTATTTT; CDR3aa: CAGNRGITDTQYF
j_gene: TRBJ1-5; v_gene: TRBV10-3; abundance: NA; d_gene: TRBD1; len: 14; CDR3nt: TGTGCCATGTCAATGACAGGGGACAATCAGCCCCAGCATTTT; CDR3aa: CAMSMTGDNQPQHF
j_gene: TRBJ1-4; v_gene: TRBV6-5; abundance: once; d_gene: TRBD1; len: 14; CDR3nt: TGTGCCAGCCGCTCGACAGGGGGTAATGAAAAACTGTTTTTT; CDR3aa: CASRSTGGNEKLFF
j_gene: TRBJ2-1; v_gene: TRBV30; abundance: NA; d_gene: TRBD2; len: 15; CDR3nt: TGTGCCTGGAGTGCTATAGCGGGAGCTGGGAATGAGCAGTTCTTC; CDR3aa: CAWSAIAGAGNEQFF
j_gene: TRBJ2-1; v_gene: TRBV11-3; abundance: NA; d_gene: TRBD1; len: 15; CDR3nt: TGTGCCAGCAGCGCCCGACAGGGGACGGCTGGTGAGCAGTTCTTC; CDR3aa: CASSARQGTAGEQFF
j_gene: TRBJ2-5; v_gene: TRBV18; abundance: NA; d_gene: NA; len: 13; CDR3nt: TGTGCCAGCTCCCCCCCGAGCCAAGAGACCCAGTACTTC; CDR3aa: CASSPPSQETQYF
j_gene: TRBJ2-3; v_gene: TRBV5-1; abundance: NA; d_gene: TRBD2; len: 14; CDR3nt: TGCGCCAGCACCCAGCGGGGGACCACAGATACGCAGTATTTT; CDR3aa: CASTQRGTTDTQYF
j_gene: TRBJ1-6; v_gene: TRBV7-9; abundance: NA; d_gene: NA; len: 14; CDR3nt: TGTGCCAGCAGCTCCCAAACAGGGATTTCACCCCTCCACTTT; CDR3aa: CASSSQTGISPLHF
j_gene: TRBJ1-2; v_gene: TRBV7-9; abundance: once; d_gene: NA; len: 12; CDR3nt: TGTGCCAGCAGGGGACGGCGGGGCGGCTACACCTTC; CDR3aa: CASRGRRGGYTF
j_gene: TRBJ1-1; v_gene: TRBV11-3; abundance: NA; d_gene: TRBD1; len: 15; CDR3nt: TGTGCCAGCAGCCCCCGGACAGGGTTGAACACTGAAGCTTTCTTT; CDR3aa: CASSPRTGLNTEAFF
j_gene: TRBJ2-7; v_gene: TRBV30; abundance: NA; d_gene: NA; len: 16; CDR3nt: TGTGCCTGGAGTGTATTAAAGGGACTGAGAGCCTACGAGCAGTACTTC; CDR3aa: CAWSVLKGLRAYEQYF
j_gene: TRBJ1-4; v_gene: TRBV6-5; abundance: NA; d_gene: NA; len: 15; CDR3nt: TGTGCCAGCAGTGCCTCTCAGGGACTGTATGAAAAACTGTTTTTT; CDR3aa: CASSASQGLYEKLFF
j_gene: TRBJ2-3; v_gene: TRBV5-6; abundance: NA; d_gene: NA; len: 13; CDR3nt: TGTGCCAGCAGCTTCCAGAACACAGATACGCAGTATTTT; CDR3aa: CASSFQNTDTQYF
j_gene: TRBJ1-4; v_gene: TRBV5-1; abundance: NA; d_gene: NA; len: 16; CDR3nt: TGCGCCAGCAGCTCACCTCTGGGGGGGCTAGGGGAAAAACTGTTTTTT; CDR3aa: CASSSPLGGLGEKLFF
j_gene: TRBJ1-1; v_gene: TRBV25-1; abundance: NA; d_gene: TRBD1; len: 16; CDR3nt: TGTGCCAGCAGTGCCCGGACAGGGGGAATGAACACTGAAGCTTTCTTT; CDR3aa: CASSARTGGMNTEAFF
j_gene: TRBJ2-7; v_gene: TRBV27; abundance: NA; d_gene: NA; len: 15; CDR3nt: TGTGCCAGCAGTTTATCAAGGCTAGCCACCTACGAGCAGTACTTC; CDR3aa: CASSLSRLATYEQYF
j_gene: TRBJ2-1; v_gene: TRBV10-1; abundance: once; d_gene: TRBD2; len: 15; CDR3nt: TGCGCCAGCAGTCCCCCGGGACTAGCGTACAATGAGCAGTTCTTC; CDR3aa: CASSPPGLAYNEQFF
j_gene: TRBJ2-6; v_gene: TRBV16; abundance: NA; d_gene: NA; len: 16; CDR3nt: TGTGCCAGCAGTCGACAGGCCCCCTCTGGGGCCAACGTCCTGACTTTC; CDR3aa: CASSRQAPSGANVLTF
j_gene: TRBJ2-5; v_gene: TRBV5-1; abundance: NA; d_gene: TRBD2; len: 15; CDR3nt: TGCGCCAGCACGGGGGGCAGCGGGGGTCAAGAGACCCAGTACTTC; CDR3aa: CASTGGSGGQETQYF
j_gene: TRBJ2-7; v_gene: TRBV7-2; abundance: NA; d_gene: NA; len: 14; CDR3nt: TGTGCCAGCAGCGAAAGACCGAGGATCTACGAGCAGTACTTC; CDR3aa: CASSERPRIYEQYF
j_gene: TRBJ2-7; v_gene: TRBV21-1; abundance: NA; d_gene: NA; len: 14; CDR3nt: TGTGCCAGCACTCCTAGCTCAAGCTCCTACGAGCAGTACTTC; CDR3aa: CASTPSSSSYEQYF
j_gene: TRBJ1-5; v_gene: TRBV30; abundance: NA; d_gene: TRBD1; len: 14; CDR3nt: TGTGCCTGGAGTGTACAAGGGGGCCCAAGGCCCCAGCATTTT; CDR3aa: CAWSVQGGPRPQHF
j_gene: TRBJ2-7; v_gene: TRBV5-5; abundance: NA; d_gene: NA; len: 16; CDR3nt: TGTGCCAGCAGCGCTGCTTACAGGGTCTCCAGTTACGAGCAGTACTTC; CDR3aa: CASSAAYRVSSYEQYF